The rows below give T cell receptor beta chains drawn from one sample of a study of shared clonotypes between healthy human individuals. Sequencing was performed with immunoSEQ multiplex PCR; in TCRdb, only in-frame clones are kept and a portion is missing. The table has about 2 million clones, about 95% seen once. Material: naive CD8+ T cells sorted from blood. The receptors shown here come from a man younger than 35 in good health. Both conserved end residues are part of each CDR3. Rows give clone size only sometimes, using once, few, many, or a class for an expanded clone.

few,TRBV19,CASSPWTGYEQYF
-,TRBV6-1,CASSELTLATYEQYF
-,TRBV14,CASSQEQGTSYEQYF
-,TRBV4-1,CASSQGGLGESTDTQYF
-,TRBV13,CASSPVRGSYEQYF
-,TRBV11-1,CASSLAGTGEGYTF
-,TRBV29-1,CSPREGGWNEQFF
once,TRBV10-2,CASSDGQGLGYEQFF
-,TRBV4-3,CASSQGLTYNEQFF
-,TRBV5-6,CASSSRALFGLNTEAFF
few,TRBV7-9,CASSQGLAGDLSYEQYF
-,TRBV5-6,CASSKDRSYMNTEAFF
-,TRBV10-2,CASSAPHSYNSPLHF
-,TRBV5-4,CASRTWGSYEQYF
-,TRBV11-2,CASSHGGDLYTDTQYF
-,TRBV11-2,CASSLETTGGTGELFF
-,TRBV27,CASVATGTGLYGYTF
-,TRBV6-6,CASTEDVMNTEAFF
-,TRBV9,CASSVGPRTGGPTYEQYF
-,TRBV11-2,CASSLYGGGGAVYEQYF
-,TRBV5-4,CASTELGNTEAFF
-,TRBV28,CASSYLSEGNEKLFF
-,TRBV19,CASKVLGDWANTGELFF
-,TRBV2,CASSDQGELYNEQFF
-,TRBV9,CASSSHGDQPQHF
-,TRBV9,CASSDRQGVNTGELFF
-,TRBV10-1,CASSGLAGYNEQFF
-,TRBV25-1,CASSPGTSFLLSPLHF
-,TRBV2,CASETGEDGEQYF
once,TRBV2,CASSGFFVLAGGSSYNEQFF
-,TRBV5-4,CASSEGSWVQDGYTF
-,TRBV13,CASSLKGSGYEQYF
-,TRBV11-2,CASSFSAGLVVSDTQYF